Shown below are 24 T cell receptor beta chains from a single sample sequenced in a study of T cells in Graves' hyperthyroidism and ophthalmopathy. TCR beta CDR3 sequences were amplified from RNA transcripts. With the HTBI primer set, the TCR CDR3 went through a first round of RT-PCR. TCRdb independently ran MiXCR on the multiplex PCR reads; one entry per CDR3 protein. Of 500,000 to 600,000 distinct CDR3 sequences in the sample, 40% to 55% were seen once. The sample consisted of peripheral blood or thyroid tissue (not recorded which). All receptors come from an adult woman with Graves' disease, either hyperthyroidism or ophthalmopathy (not recorded which).

This chain connects TRBV2 to TRBJ1-4; weak D call: TRBD1 (5 bases). V was pared by 6 bases and J by 0 bases, with 17 bases between. Germline V gene sequence: CDR1 SNHLY, CDR2 FYNNEI. The CDR3 totals 17 residues. The CDR3 protein is CASRENTGGATNEKLFF. In DNA form, the CDR3 reads TGTGCCAGCAGAGAAAACACCGGGGGGGCAACTAATGAAAAACTGTTTTTT.

The chain recombines TRBV10-3 with TRBJ1-2, with D unresolved. Germline values: CDR1 ENHRY, CDR2 SYGVKD. The V end was cut by 9 bases, the J end by 12 bases, with 17 bases between. There are 11 residues in the CDR3. The DNA of the CDR3 is TGTGCCATTTGGGCAAGGGCTGGAAACACCTTC. It codes for CAIWARAGNTF.

This chain uses TRBV7-9 with TRBJ2-7; D gene unclear. Germline V CDR1 and CDR2: SEHNR, FQNEAQ (reference sequence). Trimming removed 11 bases at V and 2 bases at J, with 13 bases between. The CDR3 loop spans 12 amino acids. The CDR3 nucleotides are TGTGCCCTTCGGAGCGCAGCCTACGAGCAGTACTTC. It specifies CALRSAAYEQYF.

This clonotype was seen many times. This chain's CDR3 is CASSSEVYTGELFF. The CDR3 DNA sequence: TGCGCCAGCAGCTCGGAAGTATACACCGGGGAGCTGTTTTTT. This chain uses TRBV4-1 with TRBJ2-2; D is ambiguous. V gave up 5 bases and J gave up 3 bases, with 10 bases separating them. Germline-derived CDR1 and CDR2 are MGHRA and YSYEKL. This CDR3 contains 14 residues.

The sample holds a few counts of this clonotype. This CDR3 reads CASALADFVETQYF. The DNA of the CDR3 is TGTGCCAGCGCACTAGCGGATTTCGTGGAGACCCAGTACTTC. The chain has TRBV7-9 and TRBJ2-5; 8 positions agree with TRBD2. This CDR3 comprises 14 residues. Germline CDR1 SEHNR, CDR2 FQNEAQ (reference sequence). Losses at the gene ends were 8 bases for V and 5 bases for J; bases not matched to a gene: 10.

The sample holds a few counts of this clonotype. The rearrangement uses TRBV7-9 and TRBJ2-7; D ambiguous. The germline V gene encodes CDR1 SEHNR and CDR2 FQNEAQ (reference sequence). The CDR3 has 16 residues. V was trimmed by 0 bases and J by 3 bases, leaving 15 bases between them. The CDR3 DNA reads TGTGCCAGCAGCTTAGCCGGAAACCCACTCCTCTACGAGCAGTACTTC. The encoded protein is CASSLAGNPLLYEQYF.

This clonotype was found many times. The CDR3 coding sequence is TGTGCCAGCAGTTACTCCTCGGAGACCCAGTACTTC. Translated: CASSYSSETQYF. The rearrangement links TRBV6-6 to TRBJ2-5; no definite D call. CDR3 length: 12 amino acids. Per germline, CDR1 MNHNY and CDR2 SVGAGI (reference sequence). V was pared by 0 bases and J by 5 bases, with 4 bases between.

Many counts were recorded for this clonotype. The J gene is TRBJ2-7, the V gene TRBV5-1, with D unclear. The germline V and J ends were trimmed by 2 bases and 5 bases, with 14 bases remaining between them. There are 14 residues in the CDR3. Germline lookup yields CDR1 SGHRS and CDR2 YFSETQ. CDR3 residues: CASSLGSNLNEQYF. In DNA, the CDR3 is TGCGCCAGCAGCTTAGGTAGCAATTTGAACGAGCAGTACTTC.

The chain combines TRBV25-1 with TRBJ1-5; tentatively, D is TRBD1 (6 bases). CDR3 length: 14 amino acids. V was cut by 10 bases and J by 4 bases, with 17 bases left in between. Germline V CDR1 and CDR2: MGHDK, SYGVNS. The CDR3 DNA reads TGTGCCACCAGCAGAGTAGGGGGAAATCAGCCCCAGCATTTT. It yields the protein CATSRVGGNQPQHF.

This clonotype has a count of ten or more. This chain's CDR3 is CASSKTYGVMDEQYF. The CDR3 nucleotides are TGTGCCAGCAGCAAAACGTATGGAGTCATGGACGAGCAGTACTTC. The chain uses TRBV6-5 and TRBJ2-7; D is undetermined. Germline CDR1 is MNHEY and CDR2 is SVGAGI. The CDR3 extends over 15 amino acids. The V end lost 6 bases, the J end lost 5 bases, and 20 bases lay between the germline ends.

Many counts were recorded for this clonotype. The rearrangement joins TRBV2 to TRBJ1-3, with a weak D call TRBD1 (5 bases). CDR1 is SNHLY, CDR2 FYNNEI, per germline. Between the trimmed V and J ends, which lost 3 bases and 2 bases, there was a span of 8 bases. CDR3 size: 14 residues. CDR3 sequence: CASSDEGAGNTIYF. CDR3 sequence (DNA): TGTGCCAGCAGTGATGAAGGGGCTGGAAACACCATATATTTT.

The rearrangement joins TRBV10-3 to TRBJ2-2; D gene uncertain. The germline V and J ends were trimmed by 6 bases and 3 bases, with 14 bases remaining between them. The CDR3 loop spans 15 amino acids. CDR1 is ENHRY and CDR2 is SYGVKD in the germline V gene. The CDR3 nucleotides are TGTGCCATCAGAGATACCAGTTTCGACACCGGGGAGCTGTTTTTT. Translation: CAIRDTSFDTGELFF.

The CDR3 spells CASSLEIVRNSPLHF. The CDR3 bases are TGTGCCAGCAGCTTAGAGATAGTTCGTAATTCACCCCTCCACTTT. V and J are TRBV11-2 and TRBJ1-6; D unclear. Germline CDR1 reads SGHAT; CDR2 reads FQNNGV. Trimming removed 0 bases from V and 6 bases from J, with 9 bases in between. The CDR3 is 15 residues long.

This clonotype was detected many times. The J gene is TRBJ2-7, the V gene TRBV12-3 or TRBV12-4; 8 bases fit TRBD2. The CDR3 runs to 14 residues. Trimming cost V 5 bases and J 2 bases; bases outside gene matches: 5. The CDR3: CASSGGRPTYEQYF. The CDR3 region has the DNA TGTGCCAGCAGTGGCGGGAGGCCTACCTACGAGCAGTACTTC.

The chain employs TRBV18 and TRBJ2-7, with 9 bases that match TRBD1. Unmatched junction bases numbered 5, after V lost 1 base and J lost 4 bases. Per the germline V gene, CDR1 is KGHSH and CDR2 is LQKENI. The length of the CDR3 is 15 residues. Here the CDR3 DNA reads TGTGCCAGCTCACCACTGGGGGGACAGGGTTACGAGCAGTACTTC. Translated: CASSPLGGQGYEQYF.

V usage is TRBV7-9 and J usage is TRBJ1-1, with D uncertain. The CDR3 is 14 residues long. The V and J ends lost 5 bases and 4 bases respectively, with 14 bases between them. In germline, CDR1 is SEHNR, CDR2 FQNEAQ (reference sequence). CDR3 region: CASSILPGITEAFF. The CDR3 nucleotides read TGTGCCAGCAGCATTTTACCGGGGATCACTGAAGCTTTCTTT.

A few counts support this clonotype. V usage is TRBV7-8 and J usage is TRBJ2-3; D unresolved. This CDR3 is 13 amino acids long. V gave up 2 bases and J gave up 2 bases, with 5 bases separating them. Germline loops: CDR1 SGHVS, CDR2 FQNEAQ. The CDR3 nucleotides read TGTGCCAGCAGCTTAAGTCCCACAGATACGCAGTATTTT. This encodes CASSLSPTDTQYF.

The V gene is TRBV10-3, the J gene TRBJ1-1, with TRBD1 matching 8 bases. Germline lookup yields CDR1 ENHRY and CDR2 SYGVKD. V lost 2 bases, J lost 8 bases, and 4 bases stayed unmatched. The CDR3 totals 13 residues. CDR3 region: CAISETQGAEAFF. CDR3 nucleotide sequence: TGTGCCATCAGTGAGACTCAGGGGGCCGAAGCTTTCTTT.

The chain recombines TRBV7-9 with TRBJ1-5; perhaps TRBD1 as D (5 bases). CDR1 and CDR2 (germline): SEHNR, FQNEAQ (reference sequence). The CDR3 has 14 residues. V was shortened by 5 bases and J by 4 bases, with 12 bases between the two germline ends. CDR3 region: CASSRDGQNQPQHF. For the CDR3, the DNA is TGTGCCAGCAGCCGGGACGGTCAAAATCAGCCCCAGCATTTT.

The gene calls are TRBV9 and TRBJ2-5; no clear D. The CDR3 has 13 residues. From germline, CDR1 is SGDLS and CDR2 YYNGEE. Trimming removed 4 bases from V and 7 bases from J, with 14 bases in between. This CDR3 reads CASSQGLSSTQYF. DNA for the CDR3: TGTGCCAGCAGCCAAGGGCTCAGTTCGACCCAGTACTTC.

This sequence joins TRBV2 and TRBJ2-7, with TRBD1 as a possible D gene (6 bases). This CDR3 contains 15 residues. The V end lost 5 bases, the J end lost 2 bases, and 16 bases lay between the germline ends. The germline CDR1 and CDR2 sequences are SNHLY and FYNNEI. In nucleotides, the CDR3 is TGTGCCAGCAGTCGTTCCTACAGGGCTACCTACGAGCAGTACTTC. Encoded protein: CASSRSYRATYEQYF.

The genes are TRBV7-6 and TRBJ1-5; the D is unclear. The CDR3 is 14 residues long. V was cut by 1 base and J by 2 bases, with 6 bases left in between. Germline V gene data show CDR1 as SGHVS and CDR2 as FNYEAQ. CDR3 bases: TGTGCCAGCAGCTTAGATGCCGGCAATCAGCCCCAGCATTTT. Translation gives CASSLDAGNQPQHF.

The chain links TRBV7-2 to TRBJ1-3; weak D call: TRBD1 (6 bases). V lost 0 bases and J 8 bases, leaving 20 bases between the germline ends. The germline V gene encodes CDR1 SGHTA and CDR2 FQGNSA. This CDR3 spans 17 amino acids. The CDR3 sequence is CASSLASGHDYGYTIYF. CDR3 bases: TGTGCCAGCAGCTTAGCGTCGGGACACGACTATGGCTACACCATATATTTT. Complete variable domain (other parts from reference TRBV7-2 and TRBJ1-3): GAGVSQSPSNKVTEKGKDVELRCDPISGHTALYWYRQSLGQGLEFLIYFQGNSAPDKSGLPSDRFSAERTGGSVSTLTIQRTQQEDSAVYLCASSLASGHDYGYTIYFGEGSWLTVV.

The chain uses TRBV30 and TRBJ2-5; maybe TRBD2 (5 bases). The germline CDR1 and CDR2 sequences are GTSNPN and SVGIG (reference sequence). Trimming cost V 2 bases and J 7 bases, with 20 bases left between them. The CDR3 has 15 residues. CDR3 nucleotide sequence: TGTGCCTGGAGTTATGGGATATTACCCGGAGGGACCCAGTACTTC. This encodes CAWSYGILPGGTQYF. Filled out from reference TRBV30 and TRBJ2-5, the complete variable domain reads SQTIHQWPATLVQPVGSPLSLECTVEGTSNPNLYWYRQAAGRGLQLLFYSVGIGQISSEVPQNLSASRPQDRQFILSSKKLLLSDSGFYLCAWSYGILPGGTQYFGPGTRLLVL.